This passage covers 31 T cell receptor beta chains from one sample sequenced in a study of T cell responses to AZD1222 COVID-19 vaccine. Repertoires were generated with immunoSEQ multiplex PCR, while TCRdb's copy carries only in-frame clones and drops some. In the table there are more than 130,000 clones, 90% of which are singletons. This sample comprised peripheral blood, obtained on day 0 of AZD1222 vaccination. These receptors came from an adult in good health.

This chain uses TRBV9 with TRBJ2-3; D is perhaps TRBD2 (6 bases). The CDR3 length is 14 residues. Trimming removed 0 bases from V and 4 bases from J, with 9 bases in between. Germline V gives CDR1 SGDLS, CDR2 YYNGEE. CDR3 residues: CASSVEGLPDTQYF. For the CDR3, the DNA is TGTGCCAGCAGCGTAGAGGGACTTCCAGATACGCAGTATTTT.

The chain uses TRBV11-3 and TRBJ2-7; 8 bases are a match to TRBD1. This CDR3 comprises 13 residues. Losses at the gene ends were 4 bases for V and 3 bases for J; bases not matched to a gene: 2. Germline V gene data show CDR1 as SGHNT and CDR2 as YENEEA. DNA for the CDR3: TGTGCCAGCAGCTCGGGACAGGACTACGAGCAGTACTTC. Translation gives CASSSGQDYEQYF.

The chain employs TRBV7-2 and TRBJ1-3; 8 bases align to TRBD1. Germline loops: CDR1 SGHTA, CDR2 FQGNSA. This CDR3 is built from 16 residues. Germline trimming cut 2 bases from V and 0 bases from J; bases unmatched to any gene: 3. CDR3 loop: CASSLWDRNSGNTIYF. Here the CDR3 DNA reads TGTGCCAGCAGCTTATGGGACAGGAACTCTGGAAACACCATATATTTT.

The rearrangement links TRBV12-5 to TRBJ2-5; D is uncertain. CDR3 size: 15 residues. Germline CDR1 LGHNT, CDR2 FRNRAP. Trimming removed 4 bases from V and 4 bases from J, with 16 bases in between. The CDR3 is CASGSEARTRETQYF. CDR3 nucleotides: TGTGCTAGTGGTTCAGAGGCCCGGACCAGAGAGACCCAGTACTTC.

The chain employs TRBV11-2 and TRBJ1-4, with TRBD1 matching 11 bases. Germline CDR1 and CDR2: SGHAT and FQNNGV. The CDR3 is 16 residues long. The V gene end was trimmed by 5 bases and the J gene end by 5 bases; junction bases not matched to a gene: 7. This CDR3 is CASSRGTGGRNEKLFF. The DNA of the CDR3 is TGTGCCAGCAGCCGAGGGACAGGGGGAAGGAATGAAAAACTGTTTTTT.

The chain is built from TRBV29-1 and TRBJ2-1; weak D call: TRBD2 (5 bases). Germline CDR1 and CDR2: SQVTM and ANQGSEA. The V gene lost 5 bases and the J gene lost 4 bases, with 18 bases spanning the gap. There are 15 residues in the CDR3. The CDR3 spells CSVRIGRERYNEQFF. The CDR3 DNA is TGCAGCGTTAGAATTGGACGGGAACGATACAATGAGCAGTTCTTC.

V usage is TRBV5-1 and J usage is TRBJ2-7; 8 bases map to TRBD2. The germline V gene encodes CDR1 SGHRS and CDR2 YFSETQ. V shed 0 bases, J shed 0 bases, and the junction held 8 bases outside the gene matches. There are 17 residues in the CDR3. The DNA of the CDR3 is TGCGCCAGCAGCTTGGCCCGGGGGGGTCTACACTCCTACGAGCAGTACTTC. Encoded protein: CASSLARGGLHSYEQYF.

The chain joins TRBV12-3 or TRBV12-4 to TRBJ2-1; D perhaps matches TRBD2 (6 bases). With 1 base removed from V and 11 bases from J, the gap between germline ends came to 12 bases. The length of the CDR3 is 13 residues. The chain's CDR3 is CASSLDLGGKQFF. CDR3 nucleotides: TGTGCCAGCAGTTTAGATCTTGGCGGGAAGCAGTTCTTC.

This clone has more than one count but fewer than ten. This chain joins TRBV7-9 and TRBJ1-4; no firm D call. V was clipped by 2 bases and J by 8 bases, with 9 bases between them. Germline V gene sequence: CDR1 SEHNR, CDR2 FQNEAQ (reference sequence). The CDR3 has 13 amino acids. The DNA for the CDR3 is TGTGCCAGCAGCTTATCCAACATCGAAAAACTGTTTTTT. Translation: CASSLSNIEKLFF.

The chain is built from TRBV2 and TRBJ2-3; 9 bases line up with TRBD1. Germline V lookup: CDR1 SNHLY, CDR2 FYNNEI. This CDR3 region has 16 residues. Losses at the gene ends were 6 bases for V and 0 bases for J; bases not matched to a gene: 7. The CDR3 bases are TGTGCCAGCAGCTGGGGACAGGGAACTAGCACAGATACGCAGTATTTT. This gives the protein CASSWGQGTSTDTQYF.

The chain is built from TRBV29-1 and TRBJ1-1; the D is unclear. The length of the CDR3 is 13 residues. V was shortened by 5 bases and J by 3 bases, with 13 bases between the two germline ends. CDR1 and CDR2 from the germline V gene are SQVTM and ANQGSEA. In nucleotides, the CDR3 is TGCAGCGTTCTCCCCCTCCGGGACACTGAAGCTTTCTTT. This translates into CSVLPLRDTEAFF.

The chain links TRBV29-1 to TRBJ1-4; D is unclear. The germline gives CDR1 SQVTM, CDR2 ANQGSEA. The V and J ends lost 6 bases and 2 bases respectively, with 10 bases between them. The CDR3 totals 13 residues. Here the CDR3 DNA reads TGCAGCGTCGGCCAAGGGACTAATGAAAAACTGTTTTTT. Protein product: CSVGQGTNEKLFF. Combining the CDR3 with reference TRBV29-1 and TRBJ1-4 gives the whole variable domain SAVISQKPSRDICQRGTSLTIQCQVDSQVTMMFWYRQQPGQSLTLIATANQGSEATYESGFVIDKFPISRPNLTFSTLTVSNMSPEDSSIYLCSVGQGTNEKLFFGSGTQLSVL.

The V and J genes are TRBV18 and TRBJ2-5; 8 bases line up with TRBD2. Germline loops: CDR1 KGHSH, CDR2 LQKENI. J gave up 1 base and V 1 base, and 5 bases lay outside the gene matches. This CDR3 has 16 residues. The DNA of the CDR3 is TGTGCCAGCTCACCACTAAGCGGGAGTTCCCAAGAGACCCAGTACTTC. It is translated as CASSPLSGSSQETQYF.

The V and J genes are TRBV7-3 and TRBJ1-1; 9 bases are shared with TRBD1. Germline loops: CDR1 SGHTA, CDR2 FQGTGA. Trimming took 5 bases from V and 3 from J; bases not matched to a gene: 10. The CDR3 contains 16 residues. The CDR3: CASSPTGQGWDTEAFF. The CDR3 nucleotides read TGTGCCAGCAGCCCCACGGGACAGGGTTGGGACACTGAAGCTTTCTTT.

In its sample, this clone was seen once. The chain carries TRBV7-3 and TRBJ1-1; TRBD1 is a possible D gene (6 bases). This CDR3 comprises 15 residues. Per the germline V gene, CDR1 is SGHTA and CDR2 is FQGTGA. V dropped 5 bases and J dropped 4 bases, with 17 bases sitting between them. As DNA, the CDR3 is TGTGCCAGCAGCCCGGGCGGGGGGCGACCCACTGAAGCTTTCTTT. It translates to CASSPGGGRPTEAFF.

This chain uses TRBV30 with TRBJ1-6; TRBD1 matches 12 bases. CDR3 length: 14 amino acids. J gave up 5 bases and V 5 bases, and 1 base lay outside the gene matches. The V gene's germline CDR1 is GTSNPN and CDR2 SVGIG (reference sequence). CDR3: CAWGTGGNNSPLHF. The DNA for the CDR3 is TGTGCCTGGGGGACAGGGGGCAATAATTCACCCCTCCACTTT.

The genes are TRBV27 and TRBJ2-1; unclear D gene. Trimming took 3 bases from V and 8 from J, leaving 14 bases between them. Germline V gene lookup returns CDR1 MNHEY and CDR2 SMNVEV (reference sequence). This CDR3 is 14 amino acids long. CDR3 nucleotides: TGTGCCAGCAGTTTCGGCAGGTTGCATGATGAGCAGTTCTTC. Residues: CASSFGRLHDEQFF.

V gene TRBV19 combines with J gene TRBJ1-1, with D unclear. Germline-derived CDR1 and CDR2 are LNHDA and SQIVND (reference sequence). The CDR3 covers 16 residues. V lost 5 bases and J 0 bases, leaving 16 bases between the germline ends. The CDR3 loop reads CASSVGSGLLNTEAFF. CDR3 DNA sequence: TGTGCCAGTAGTGTTGGATCCGGACTGCTGAACACTGAAGCTTTCTTT.

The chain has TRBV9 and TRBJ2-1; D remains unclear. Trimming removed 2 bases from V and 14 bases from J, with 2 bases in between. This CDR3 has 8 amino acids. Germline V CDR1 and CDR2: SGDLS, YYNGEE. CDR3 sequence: CASSVKFF. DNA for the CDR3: TGTGCCAGCAGCGTTAAGTTCTTC.

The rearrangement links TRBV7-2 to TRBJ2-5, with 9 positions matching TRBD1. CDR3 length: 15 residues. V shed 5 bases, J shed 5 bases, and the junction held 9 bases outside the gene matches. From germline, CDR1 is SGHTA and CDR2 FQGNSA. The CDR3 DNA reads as TGTGCCAGCAGCCCTAGGGGGACAGGGTTTGAGACCCAGTACTTC. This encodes CASSPRGTGFETQYF.

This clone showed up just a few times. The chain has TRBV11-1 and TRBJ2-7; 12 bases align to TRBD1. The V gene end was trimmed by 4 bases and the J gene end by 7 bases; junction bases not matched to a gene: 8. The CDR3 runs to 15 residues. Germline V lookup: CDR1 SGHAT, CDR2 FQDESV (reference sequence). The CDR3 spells CASSSRDRGRWEQYF. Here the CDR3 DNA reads TGTGCCAGCAGCTCCCGGGACAGGGGGCGCTGGGAGCAGTACTTC.

The CDR3 DNA reads as TGTGCCTGGAGTGTACCAGGGCAGCCGTTTGGCTACACCTTC. Encoded protein: CAWSVPGQPFGYTF. V is TRBV30 and J is TRBJ1-2, with D possibly matching TRBD1 (5 bases). V was shortened by 0 bases and J by 7 bases, with 15 bases between the two germline ends. The CDR3 runs to 14 residues. CDR1 and CDR2 from the germline V gene are GTSNPN and SVGIG (reference sequence). The entire variable domain, with the rest obtained from reference TRBV30 and TRBJ1-2, is as follows: SQTIHQWPATLVQPVGSPLSLECTVEGTSNPNLYWYRQAAGRGLQLLFYSVGIGQISSEVPQNLSASRPQDRQFILSSKKLLLSDSGFYLCAWSVPGQPFGYTFGSGTRLTVV.

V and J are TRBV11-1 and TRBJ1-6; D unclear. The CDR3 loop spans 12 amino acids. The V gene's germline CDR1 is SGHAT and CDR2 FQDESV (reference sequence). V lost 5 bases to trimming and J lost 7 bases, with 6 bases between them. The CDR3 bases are TGTGCCAGCAGCCTTATGAATTCACCCCTCCACTTT. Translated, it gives CASSLMNSPLHF.

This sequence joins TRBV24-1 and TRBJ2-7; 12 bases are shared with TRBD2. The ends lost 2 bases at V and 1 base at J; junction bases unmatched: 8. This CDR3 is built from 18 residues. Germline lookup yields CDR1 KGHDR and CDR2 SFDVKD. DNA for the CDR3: TGTGCCACCAGTGATTATTCTAGCGGGAGGGCCTGGTCCTACGAGCAGTACTTC. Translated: CATSDYSSGRAWSYEQYF.

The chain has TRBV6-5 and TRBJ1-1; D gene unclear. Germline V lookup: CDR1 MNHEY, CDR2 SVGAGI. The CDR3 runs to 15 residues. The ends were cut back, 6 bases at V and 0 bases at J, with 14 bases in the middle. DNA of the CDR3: TGTGCCAGCAGCCTCCGTGGCAGAGTGAACACTGAAGCTTTCTTT. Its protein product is CASSLRGRVNTEAFF.

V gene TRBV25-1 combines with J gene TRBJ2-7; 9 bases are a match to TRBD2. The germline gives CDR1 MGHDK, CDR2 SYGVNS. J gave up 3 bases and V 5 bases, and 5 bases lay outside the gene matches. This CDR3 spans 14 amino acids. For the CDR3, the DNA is TGTGCCAGCAGTCCGGCGGGGGGGCTCTACGAGCAGTACTTC. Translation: CASSPAGGLYEQYF.

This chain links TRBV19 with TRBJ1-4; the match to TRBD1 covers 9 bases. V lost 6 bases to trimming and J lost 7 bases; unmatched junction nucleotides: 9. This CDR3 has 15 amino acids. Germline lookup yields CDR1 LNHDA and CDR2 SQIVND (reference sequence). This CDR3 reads CASSAPGQGGEKLFF. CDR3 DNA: TGTGCCAGTAGCGCACCGGGACAGGGAGGTGAAAAACTGTTTTTT.

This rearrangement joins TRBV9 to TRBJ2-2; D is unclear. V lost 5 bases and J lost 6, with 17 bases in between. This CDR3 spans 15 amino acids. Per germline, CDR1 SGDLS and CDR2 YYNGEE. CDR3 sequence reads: CASSETGFWAGELFF. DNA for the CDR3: TGTGCCAGCAGTGAGACTGGTTTTTGGGCCGGGGAGCTGTTTTTT.

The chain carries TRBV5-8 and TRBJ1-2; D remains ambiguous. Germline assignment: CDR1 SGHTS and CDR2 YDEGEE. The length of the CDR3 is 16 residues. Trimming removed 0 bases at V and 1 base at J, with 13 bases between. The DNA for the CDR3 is TGTGCCAGCAGCTTGGCCTTCGGCACCAATAACTATGGCTACACCTTC. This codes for CASSLAFGTNNYGYTF.

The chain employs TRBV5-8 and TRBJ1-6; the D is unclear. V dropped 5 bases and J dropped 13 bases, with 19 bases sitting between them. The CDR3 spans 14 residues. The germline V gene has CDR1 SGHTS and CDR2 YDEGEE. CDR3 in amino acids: CASRPSGPLGPLHF. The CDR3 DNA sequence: TGTGCCAGCAGACCAAGTGGGCCCTTAGGGCCCCTCCACTTT.

In nucleotides, the CDR3 is TGTGCCAGCAGTTTACGGACTAGCGGGAGTGGTGATACGCAGTATTTT. Translated, it gives CASSLRTSGSGDTQYF. The V and J genes are TRBV6-5 and TRBJ2-3; 13 bases align to TRBD2. J lost 6 bases, V lost 4 bases, and 7 bases had no gene match. CDR1 MNHEY and CDR2 SVGAGI come from the germline V gene. The CDR3 contains 16 residues.